At least ten counts were recorded for the clone carrying this T cell receptor (beta chain). Its antigen remains unknown. This sample stems from a study of T-cell reconstitution after alpha-beta-depleted transplantation in children. Notes on the study in general: It was surviving recipient T cells and thymic progenitors that gave some patients high TCRbeta diversity at day 60. Newly generated T cells supplied most T-cell counts and diversity one year post-transplant. Reports say that about two months after transplant, the alpha-beta T cells came out of several hundred graft clones that had expanded.

CDR3 length equals 12 residues. Germline CDR1 SGHTA, CDR2 FQGNSA. V was trimmed by 4 bases and J by 4 bases, leaving 5 bases between them. Unique molecular identifiers were used in preparing the TCRbeta library. Using its own MiXCR run on the PCR reads, TCRdb lists one record per CDR3 protein. The sample consists of approximately 800,000 distinct CDR3 sequences, 15% to 20% of them appearing once. Sequenced material: PBMCs, mostly from graft donor cells, taken 360 days after TCRalphabeta/CD19-depleted stem cell transplant. The clonotype was recovered from a male patient aged 10-17 years who had a stem cell transplant for acute lymphoblastic leukemia, so the T cells may come from the graft donor. V is TRBV7-2 and J is TRBJ1-3; D gene unclear. CDR3 nucleotides: TGTGCCAGCAGCTCTACAGGAAACACCATATATTTT. It is translated as CASSSTGNTIYF.